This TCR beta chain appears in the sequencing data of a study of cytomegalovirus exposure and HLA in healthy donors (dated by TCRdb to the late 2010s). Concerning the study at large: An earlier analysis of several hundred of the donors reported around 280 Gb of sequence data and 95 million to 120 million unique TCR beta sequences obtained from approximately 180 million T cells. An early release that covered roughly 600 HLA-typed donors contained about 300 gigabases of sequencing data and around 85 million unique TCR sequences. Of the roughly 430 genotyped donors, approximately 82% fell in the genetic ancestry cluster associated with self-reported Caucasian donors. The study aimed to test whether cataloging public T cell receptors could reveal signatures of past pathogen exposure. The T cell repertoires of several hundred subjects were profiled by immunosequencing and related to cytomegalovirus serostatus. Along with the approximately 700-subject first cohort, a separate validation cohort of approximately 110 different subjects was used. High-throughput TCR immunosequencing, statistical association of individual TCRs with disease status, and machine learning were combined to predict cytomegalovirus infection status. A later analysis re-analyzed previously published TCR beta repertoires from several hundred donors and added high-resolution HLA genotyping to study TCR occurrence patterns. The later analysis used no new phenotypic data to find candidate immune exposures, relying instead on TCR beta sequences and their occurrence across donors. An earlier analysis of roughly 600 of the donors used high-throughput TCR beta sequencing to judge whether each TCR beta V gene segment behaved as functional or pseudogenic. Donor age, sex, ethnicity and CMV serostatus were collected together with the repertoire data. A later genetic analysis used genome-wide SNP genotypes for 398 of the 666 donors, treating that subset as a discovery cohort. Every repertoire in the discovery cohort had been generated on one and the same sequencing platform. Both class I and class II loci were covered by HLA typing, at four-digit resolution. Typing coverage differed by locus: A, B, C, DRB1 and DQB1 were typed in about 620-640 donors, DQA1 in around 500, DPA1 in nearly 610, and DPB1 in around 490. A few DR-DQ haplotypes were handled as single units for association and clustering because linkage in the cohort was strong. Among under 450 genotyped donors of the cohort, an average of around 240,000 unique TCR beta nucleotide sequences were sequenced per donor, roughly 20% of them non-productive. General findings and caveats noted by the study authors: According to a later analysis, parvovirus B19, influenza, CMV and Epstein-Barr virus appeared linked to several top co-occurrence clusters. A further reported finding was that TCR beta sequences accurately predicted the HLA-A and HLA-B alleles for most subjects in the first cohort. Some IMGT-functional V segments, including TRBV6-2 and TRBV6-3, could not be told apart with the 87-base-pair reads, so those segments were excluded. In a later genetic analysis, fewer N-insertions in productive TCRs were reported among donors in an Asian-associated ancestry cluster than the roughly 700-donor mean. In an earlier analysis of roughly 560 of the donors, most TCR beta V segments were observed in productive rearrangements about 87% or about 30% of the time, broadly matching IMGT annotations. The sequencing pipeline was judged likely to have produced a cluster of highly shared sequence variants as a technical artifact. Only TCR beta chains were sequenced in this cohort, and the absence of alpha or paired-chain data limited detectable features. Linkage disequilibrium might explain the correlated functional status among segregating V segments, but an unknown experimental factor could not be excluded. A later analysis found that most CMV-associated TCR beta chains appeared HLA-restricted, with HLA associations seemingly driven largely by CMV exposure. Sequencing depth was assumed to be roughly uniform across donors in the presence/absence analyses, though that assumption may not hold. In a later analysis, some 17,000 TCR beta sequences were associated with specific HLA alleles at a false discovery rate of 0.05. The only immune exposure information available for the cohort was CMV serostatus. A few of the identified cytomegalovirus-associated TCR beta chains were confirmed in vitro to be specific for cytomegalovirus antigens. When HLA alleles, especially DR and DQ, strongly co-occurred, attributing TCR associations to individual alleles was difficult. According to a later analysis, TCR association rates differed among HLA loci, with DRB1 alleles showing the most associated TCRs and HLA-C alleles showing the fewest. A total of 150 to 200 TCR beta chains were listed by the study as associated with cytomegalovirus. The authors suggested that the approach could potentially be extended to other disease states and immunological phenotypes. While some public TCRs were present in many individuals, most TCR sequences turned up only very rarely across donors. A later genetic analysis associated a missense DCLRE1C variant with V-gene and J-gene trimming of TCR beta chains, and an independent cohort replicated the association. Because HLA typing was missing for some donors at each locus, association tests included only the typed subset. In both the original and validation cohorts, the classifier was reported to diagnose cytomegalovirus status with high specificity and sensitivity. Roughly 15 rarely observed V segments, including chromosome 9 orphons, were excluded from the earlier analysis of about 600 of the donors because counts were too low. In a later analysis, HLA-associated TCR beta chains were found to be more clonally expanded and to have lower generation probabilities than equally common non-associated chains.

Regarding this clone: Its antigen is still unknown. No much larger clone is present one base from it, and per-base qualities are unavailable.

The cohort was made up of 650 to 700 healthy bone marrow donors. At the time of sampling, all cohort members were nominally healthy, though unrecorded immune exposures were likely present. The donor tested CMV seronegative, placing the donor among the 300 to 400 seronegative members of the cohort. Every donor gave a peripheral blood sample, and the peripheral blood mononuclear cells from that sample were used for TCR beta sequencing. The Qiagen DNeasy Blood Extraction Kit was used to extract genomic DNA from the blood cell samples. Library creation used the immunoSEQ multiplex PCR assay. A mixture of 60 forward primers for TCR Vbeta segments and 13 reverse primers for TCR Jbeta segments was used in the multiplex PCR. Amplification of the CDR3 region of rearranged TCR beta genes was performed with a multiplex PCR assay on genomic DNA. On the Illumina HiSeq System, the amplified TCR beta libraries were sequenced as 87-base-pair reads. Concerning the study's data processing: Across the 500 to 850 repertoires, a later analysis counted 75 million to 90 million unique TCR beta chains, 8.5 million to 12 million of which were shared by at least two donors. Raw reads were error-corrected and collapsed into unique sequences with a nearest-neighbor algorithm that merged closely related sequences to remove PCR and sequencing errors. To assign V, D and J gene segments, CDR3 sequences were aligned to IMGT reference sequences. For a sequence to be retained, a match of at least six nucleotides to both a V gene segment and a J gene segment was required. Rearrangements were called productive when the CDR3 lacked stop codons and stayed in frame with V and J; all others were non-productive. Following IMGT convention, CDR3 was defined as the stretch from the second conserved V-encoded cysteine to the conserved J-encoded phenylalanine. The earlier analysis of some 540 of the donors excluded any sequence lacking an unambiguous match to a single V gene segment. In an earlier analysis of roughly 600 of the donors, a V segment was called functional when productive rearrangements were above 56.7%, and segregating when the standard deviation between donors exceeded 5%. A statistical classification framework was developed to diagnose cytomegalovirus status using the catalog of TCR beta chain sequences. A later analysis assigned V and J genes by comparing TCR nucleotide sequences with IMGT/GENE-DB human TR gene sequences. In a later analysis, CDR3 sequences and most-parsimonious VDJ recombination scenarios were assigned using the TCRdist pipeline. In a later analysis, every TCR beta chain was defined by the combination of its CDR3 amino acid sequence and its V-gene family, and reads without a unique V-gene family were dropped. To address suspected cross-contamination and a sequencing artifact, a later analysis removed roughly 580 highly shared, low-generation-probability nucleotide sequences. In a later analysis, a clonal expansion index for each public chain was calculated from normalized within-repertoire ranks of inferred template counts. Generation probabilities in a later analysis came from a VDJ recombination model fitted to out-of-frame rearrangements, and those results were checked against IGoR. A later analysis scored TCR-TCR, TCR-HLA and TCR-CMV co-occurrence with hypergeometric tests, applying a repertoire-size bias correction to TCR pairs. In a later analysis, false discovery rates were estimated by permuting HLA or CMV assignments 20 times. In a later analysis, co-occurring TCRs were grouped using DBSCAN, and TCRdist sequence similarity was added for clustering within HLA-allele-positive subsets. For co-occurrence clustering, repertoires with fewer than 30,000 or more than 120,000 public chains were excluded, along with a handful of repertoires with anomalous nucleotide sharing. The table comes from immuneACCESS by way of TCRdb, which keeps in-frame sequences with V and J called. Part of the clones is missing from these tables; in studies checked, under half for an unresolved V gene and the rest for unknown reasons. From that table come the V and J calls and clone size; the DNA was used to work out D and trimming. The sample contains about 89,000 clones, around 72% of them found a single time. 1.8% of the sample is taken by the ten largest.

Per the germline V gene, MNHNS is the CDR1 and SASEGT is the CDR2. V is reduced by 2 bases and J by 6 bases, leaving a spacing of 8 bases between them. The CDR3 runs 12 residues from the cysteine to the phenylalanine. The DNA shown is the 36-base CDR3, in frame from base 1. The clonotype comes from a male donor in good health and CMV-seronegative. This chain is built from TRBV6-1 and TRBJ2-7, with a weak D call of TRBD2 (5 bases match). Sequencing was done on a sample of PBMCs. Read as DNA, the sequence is TGTGCCAGCAGTGAACTAGCTGGCGAGCAGTACTTC. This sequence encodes CASSELAGEQYF.